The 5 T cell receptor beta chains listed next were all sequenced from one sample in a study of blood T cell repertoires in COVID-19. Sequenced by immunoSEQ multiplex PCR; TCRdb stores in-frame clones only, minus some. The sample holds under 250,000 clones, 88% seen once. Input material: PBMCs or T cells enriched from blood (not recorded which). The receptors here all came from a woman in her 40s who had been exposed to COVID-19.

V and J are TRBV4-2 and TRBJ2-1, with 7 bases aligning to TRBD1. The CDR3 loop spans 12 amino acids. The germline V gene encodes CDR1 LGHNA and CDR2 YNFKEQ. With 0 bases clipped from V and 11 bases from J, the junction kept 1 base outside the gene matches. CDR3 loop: CASSQEGQQQFF. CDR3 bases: TGTGCCAGCAGCCAAGAGGGACAGCAGCAGTTCTTC.

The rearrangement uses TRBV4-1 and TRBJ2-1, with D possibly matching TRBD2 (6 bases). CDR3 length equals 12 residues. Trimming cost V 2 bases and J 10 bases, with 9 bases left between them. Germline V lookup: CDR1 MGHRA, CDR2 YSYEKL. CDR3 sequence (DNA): TGCGCCAGCAGCCAACTTGGGAGGGAGCAGTTCTTC. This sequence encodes CASSQLGREQFF.

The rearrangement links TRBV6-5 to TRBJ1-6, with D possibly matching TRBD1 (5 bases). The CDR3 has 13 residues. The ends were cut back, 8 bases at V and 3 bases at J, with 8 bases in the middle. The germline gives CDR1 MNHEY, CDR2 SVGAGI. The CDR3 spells CASCDSYNSPLHF. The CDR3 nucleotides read TGTGCCAGCTGCGACAGCTATAATTCACCCCTCCACTTT.

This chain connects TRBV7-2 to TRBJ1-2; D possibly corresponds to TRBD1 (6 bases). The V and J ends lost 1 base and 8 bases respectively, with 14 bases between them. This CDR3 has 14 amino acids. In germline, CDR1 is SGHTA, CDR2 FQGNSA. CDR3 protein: CASSLVQGDVGYTF. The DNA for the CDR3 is TGTGCCAGCAGCTTAGTACAGGGAGACGTCGGCTACACCTTC.

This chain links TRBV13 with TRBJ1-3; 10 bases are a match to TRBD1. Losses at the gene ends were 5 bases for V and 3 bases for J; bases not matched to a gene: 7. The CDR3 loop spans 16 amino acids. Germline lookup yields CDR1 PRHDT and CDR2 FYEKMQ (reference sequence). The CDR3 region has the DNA TGTGCCAGCAGCGTCCGACAGGGGGCGGGTGGAAACACCATATATTTT. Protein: CASSVRQGAGGNTIYF.